A single T cell receptor (beta chain) is shown here with its context. These data originate in a study of control samples from healthy donors and cancer patients. Germline CDR1 and CDR2: SGHNT and YENEEA. Trimming removed 1 base at V and 4 bases at J, with 11 bases between. CDR3 length: 15 residues. The protocol was immunoSEQ multiplex PCR, while the TCRdb copy is restricted to in-frame clones and leaves out a portion. The data show roughly 120,000 clones, about 86% seen once. Sequenced: blood. This receptor was identified in a man aged 30 to 39 in good health. This chain uses TRBV11-3 with TRBJ1-3; D is unclear. This chain's CDR3 is CASSLAAGQGNTIYF. CDR3 DNA: TGTGCCAGCAGCTTAGCAGCCGGGCAAGGAAACACCATATATTTT.